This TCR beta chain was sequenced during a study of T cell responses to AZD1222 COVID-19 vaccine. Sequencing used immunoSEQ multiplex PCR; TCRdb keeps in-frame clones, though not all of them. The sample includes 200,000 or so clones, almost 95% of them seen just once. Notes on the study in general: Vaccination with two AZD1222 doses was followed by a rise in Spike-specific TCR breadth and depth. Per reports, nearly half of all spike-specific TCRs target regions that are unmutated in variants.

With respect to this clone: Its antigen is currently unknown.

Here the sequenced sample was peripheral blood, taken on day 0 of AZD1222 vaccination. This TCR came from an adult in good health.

In DNA, the CDR3 is TGTGCCAGCACAAACATTAGGGACATCAGCGGGGAGCTGTTTTTT. Its translation: CASTNIRDISGELFF. The rearrangement joins TRBV28 to TRBJ2-2, with TRBD1 as a possible D gene (6 bases). Trimming left V 7 bases short and J 7 bases short, with 19 bases between. Germline CDR1 reads MDHEN; CDR2 reads SYDVKM. The CDR3 loop spans 15 amino acids.